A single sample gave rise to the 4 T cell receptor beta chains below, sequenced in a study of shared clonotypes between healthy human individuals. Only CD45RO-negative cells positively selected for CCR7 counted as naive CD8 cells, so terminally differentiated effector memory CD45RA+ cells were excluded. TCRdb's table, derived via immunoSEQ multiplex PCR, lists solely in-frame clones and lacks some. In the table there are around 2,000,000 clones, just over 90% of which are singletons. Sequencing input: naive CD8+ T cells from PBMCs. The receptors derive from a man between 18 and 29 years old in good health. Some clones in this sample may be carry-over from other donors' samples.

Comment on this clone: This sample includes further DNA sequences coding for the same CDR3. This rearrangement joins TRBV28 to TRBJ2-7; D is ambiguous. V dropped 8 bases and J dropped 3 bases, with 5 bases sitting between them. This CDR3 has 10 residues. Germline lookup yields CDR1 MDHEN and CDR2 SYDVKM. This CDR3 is CASSHYEQYF. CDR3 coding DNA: TGTGCCAGCTCCCACTACGAGCAGTACTTC.

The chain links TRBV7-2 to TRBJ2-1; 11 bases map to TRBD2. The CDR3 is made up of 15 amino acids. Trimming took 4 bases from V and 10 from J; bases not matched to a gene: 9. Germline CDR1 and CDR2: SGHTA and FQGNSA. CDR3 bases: TGTGCCAGCAGCTGGACGGGTAGCGGGAGGGGCGAGCAGTTCTTC. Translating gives CASSWTGSGRGEQFF.

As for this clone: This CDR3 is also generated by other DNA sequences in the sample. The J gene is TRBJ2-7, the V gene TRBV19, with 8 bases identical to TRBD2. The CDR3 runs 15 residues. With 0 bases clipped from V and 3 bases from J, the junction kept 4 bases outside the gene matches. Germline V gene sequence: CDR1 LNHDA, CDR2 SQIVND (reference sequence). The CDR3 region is CASSIEAGGIYEQYF. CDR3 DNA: TGTGCCAGTAGTATAGAGGCGGGAGGTATCTACGAGCAGTACTTC.

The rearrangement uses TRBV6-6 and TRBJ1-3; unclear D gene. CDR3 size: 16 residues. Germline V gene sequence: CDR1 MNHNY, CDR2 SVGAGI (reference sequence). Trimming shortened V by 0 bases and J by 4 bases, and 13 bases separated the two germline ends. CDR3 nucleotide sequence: TGTGCCAGCAGTTACTCGAATCGGCCGTCGGGAAACACCATATATTTT. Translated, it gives CASSYSNRPSGNTIYF.